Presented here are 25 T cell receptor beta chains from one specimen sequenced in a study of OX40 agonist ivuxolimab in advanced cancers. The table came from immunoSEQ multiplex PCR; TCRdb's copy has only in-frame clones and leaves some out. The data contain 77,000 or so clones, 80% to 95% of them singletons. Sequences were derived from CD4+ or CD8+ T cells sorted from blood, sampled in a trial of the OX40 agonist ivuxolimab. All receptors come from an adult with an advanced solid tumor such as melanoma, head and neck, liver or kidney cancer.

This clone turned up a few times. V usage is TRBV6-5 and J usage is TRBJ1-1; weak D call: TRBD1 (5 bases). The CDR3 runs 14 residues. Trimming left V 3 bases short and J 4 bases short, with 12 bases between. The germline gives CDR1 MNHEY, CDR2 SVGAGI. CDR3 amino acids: CASSYQGRLTEAFF. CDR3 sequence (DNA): TGTGCCAGCAGTTATCAGGGTCGCCTCACTGAAGCTTTCTTT.

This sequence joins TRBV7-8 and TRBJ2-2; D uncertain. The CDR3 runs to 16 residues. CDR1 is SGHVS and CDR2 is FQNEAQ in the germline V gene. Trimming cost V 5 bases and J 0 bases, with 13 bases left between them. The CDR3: CASSPRTGSNTGELFF. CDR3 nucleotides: TGTGCCAGCAGCCCCCGGACCGGGTCGAACACCGGGGAGCTGTTTTTT.

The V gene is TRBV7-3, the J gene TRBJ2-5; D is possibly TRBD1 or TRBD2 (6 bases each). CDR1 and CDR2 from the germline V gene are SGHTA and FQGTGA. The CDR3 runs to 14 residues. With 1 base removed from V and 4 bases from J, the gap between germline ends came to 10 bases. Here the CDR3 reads CASSLIGGRETQYF. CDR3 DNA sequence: TGTGCCAGCAGCTTAATAGGGGGGAGAGAGACCCAGTACTTC.

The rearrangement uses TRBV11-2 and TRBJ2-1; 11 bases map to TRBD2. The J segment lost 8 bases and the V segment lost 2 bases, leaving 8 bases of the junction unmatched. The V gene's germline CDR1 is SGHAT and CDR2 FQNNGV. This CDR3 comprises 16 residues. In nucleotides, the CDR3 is TGTGCCAGCAGCTTATGGGCTAGCGGGGGGCCACATGAGCAGTTCTTC. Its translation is CASSLWASGGPHEQFF.

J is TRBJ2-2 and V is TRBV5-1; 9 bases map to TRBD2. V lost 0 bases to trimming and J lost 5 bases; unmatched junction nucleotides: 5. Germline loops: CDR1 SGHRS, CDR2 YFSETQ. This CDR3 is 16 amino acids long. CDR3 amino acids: CASSLEGSGGTGELFF. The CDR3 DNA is TGCGCCAGCAGCTTGGAGGGTAGCGGGGGAACCGGGGAGCTGTTTTTT.

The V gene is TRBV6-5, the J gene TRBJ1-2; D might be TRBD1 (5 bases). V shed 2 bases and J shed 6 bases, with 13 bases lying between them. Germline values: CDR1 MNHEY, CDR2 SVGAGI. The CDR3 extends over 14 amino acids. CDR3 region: CASSYPGASDGYTF. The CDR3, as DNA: TGTGCCAGCAGTTACCCCGGGGCATCGGATGGCTACACCTTC.

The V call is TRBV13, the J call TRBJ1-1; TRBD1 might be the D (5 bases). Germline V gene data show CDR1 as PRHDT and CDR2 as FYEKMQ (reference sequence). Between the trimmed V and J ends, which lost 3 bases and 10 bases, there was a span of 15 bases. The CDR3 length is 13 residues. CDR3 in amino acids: CASSFLGVQGAFF. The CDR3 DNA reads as TGTGCCAGCAGCTTTTTAGGGGTGCAGGGAGCTTTCTTT. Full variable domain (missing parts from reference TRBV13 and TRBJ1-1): AAGVIQSPRHLIKEKRETATLKCYPIPRHDTVYWYQQGPGQDPQFLISFYEKMQSDKGSIPDRFSAQQFSDYHSELNMSSLELGDSALYFCASSFLGVQGAFFGQGTRLTVV.

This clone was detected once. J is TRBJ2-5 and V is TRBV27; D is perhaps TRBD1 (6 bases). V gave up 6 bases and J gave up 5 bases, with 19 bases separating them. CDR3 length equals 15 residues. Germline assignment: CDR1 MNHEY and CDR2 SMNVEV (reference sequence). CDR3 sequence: CASSPYPTGRETQYF. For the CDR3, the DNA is TGTGCCAGCAGCCCCTACCCGACAGGCAGGGAGACCCAGTACTTC.

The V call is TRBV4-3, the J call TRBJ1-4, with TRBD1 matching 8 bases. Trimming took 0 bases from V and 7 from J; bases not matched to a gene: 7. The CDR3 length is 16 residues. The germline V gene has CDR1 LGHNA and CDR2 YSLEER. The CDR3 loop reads CASSQDPGQGFEKLFF. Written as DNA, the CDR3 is TGCGCCAGCAGCCAAGATCCCGGACAGGGTTTTGAAAAACTGTTTTTT.

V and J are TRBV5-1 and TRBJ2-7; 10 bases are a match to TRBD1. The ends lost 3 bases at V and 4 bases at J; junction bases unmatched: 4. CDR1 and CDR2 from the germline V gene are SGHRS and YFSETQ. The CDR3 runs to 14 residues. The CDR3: CASSSRDRGYEQYF. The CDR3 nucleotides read TGCGCCAGCAGCTCCCGGGACAGGGGATACGAGCAGTACTTC.

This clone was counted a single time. The DNA for the CDR3 is TGTGCCTCCAGTGATTCGAGCTCCTACGAGCAGTACTTC. It yields the protein CASSDSSSYEQYF. The V and J genes are TRBV10-3 and TRBJ2-7; no reliable D call. The CDR3 has 13 residues. In germline, CDR1 is ENHRY, CDR2 SYGVKD. V lost 11 bases to trimming and J lost 0 bases, with 14 bases between them.

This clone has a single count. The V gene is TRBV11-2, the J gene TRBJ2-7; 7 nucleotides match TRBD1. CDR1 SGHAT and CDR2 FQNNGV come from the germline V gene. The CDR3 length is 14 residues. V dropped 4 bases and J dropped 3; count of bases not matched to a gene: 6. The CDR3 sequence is CASSSFRDSYEQYF. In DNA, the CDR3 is TGTGCCAGCAGCTCGTTCCGGGACAGCTACGAGCAGTACTTC.

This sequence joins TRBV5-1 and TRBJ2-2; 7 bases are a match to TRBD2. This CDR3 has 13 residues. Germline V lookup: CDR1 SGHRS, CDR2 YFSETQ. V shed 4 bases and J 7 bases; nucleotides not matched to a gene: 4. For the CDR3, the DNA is TGCGCCAGCAGCCCGGCGGGGGTCGGGGAGCTGTTTTTT. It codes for CASSPAGVGELFF.

Written as DNA, the CDR3 is TGTGCCAGCAGCGTAGGACAGGCATCGAACACCGGGGAGCTGTTTTTT. This gives the protein CASSVGQASNTGELFF. The J gene is TRBJ2-2, the V gene TRBV9; tentatively, D is TRBD1 (6 bases). With 0 bases removed from V and 0 bases from J, the gap between germline ends came to 9 bases. The CDR3 length is 16 residues. In germline, CDR1 is SGDLS, CDR2 YYNGEE.

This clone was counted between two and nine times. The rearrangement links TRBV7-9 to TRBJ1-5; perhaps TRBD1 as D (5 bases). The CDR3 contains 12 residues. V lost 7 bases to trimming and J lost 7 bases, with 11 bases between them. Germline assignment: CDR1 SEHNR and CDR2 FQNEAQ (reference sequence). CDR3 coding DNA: TGTGCCAGCACCAGAGAGGGGCAGCCCCAGCATTTT. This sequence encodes CASTREGQPQHF.

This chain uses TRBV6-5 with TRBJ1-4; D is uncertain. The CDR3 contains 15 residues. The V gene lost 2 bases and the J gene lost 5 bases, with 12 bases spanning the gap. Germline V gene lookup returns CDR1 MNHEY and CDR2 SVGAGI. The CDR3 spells CASSYGYSSNEKLFF. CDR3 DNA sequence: TGTGCCAGCAGTTACGGTTATAGCTCAAATGAAAAACTGTTTTTT.

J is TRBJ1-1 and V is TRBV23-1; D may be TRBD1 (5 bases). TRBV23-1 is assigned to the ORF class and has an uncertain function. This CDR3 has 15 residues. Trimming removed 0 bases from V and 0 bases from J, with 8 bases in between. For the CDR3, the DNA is TGCGCCAGCAGTCAATCGCGGGGCGTGAACACTGAAGCTTTCTTT. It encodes CASSQSRGVNTEAFF.

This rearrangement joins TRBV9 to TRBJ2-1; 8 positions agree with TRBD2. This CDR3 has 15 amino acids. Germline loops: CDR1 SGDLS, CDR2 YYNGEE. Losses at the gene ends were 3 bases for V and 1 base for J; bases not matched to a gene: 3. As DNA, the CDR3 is TGTGCCAGCAGCGAGAGCGGGGGATCCTACAATGAGCAGTTCTTC. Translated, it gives CASSESGGSYNEQFF. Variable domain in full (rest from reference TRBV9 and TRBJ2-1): DSGVTQTPKHLITATGQRVTLRCSPRSGDLSVYWYQQSLDQGLQFLIQYYNGEERAKGNILERFSAQQFPDLHSELNLSSLELGDSALYFCASSESGGSYNEQFFGPGTRLTVL.

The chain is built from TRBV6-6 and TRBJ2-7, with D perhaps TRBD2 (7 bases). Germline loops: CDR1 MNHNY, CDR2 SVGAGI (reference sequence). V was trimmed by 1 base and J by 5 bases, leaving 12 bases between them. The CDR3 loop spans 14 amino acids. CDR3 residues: CASSYFRGADEQYF. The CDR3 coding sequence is TGTGCCAGCAGTTACTTTCGGGGGGCCGACGAGCAGTACTTC.

CDR3 amino acids: CASSLEIRTTESNEKLFF. In nucleotides, the CDR3 is TGTGCCAGCAGCTTAGAAATTCGGACAACAGAGTCGAATGAAAAACTGTTTTTT. The V and J genes are TRBV7-8 and TRBJ1-4; possibly TRBD1 for D (5 bases). There are 18 residues in the CDR3. V was pared by 1 base and J by 5 bases, with 20 bases between. CDR1 is SGHVS and CDR2 is FQNEAQ in the germline V gene.

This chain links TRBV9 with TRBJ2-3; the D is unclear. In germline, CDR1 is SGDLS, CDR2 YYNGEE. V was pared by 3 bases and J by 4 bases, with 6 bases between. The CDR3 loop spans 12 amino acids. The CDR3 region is CASSGWADTQYF. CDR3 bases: TGTGCCAGCAGCGGCTGGGCAGATACGCAGTATTTT. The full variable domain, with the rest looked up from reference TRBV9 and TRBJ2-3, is DSGVTQTPKHLITATGQRVTLRCSPRSGDLSVYWYQQSLDQGLQFLIQYYNGEERAKGNILERFSAQQFPDLHSELNLSSLELGDSALYFCASSGWADTQYFGPGTRLTVL.

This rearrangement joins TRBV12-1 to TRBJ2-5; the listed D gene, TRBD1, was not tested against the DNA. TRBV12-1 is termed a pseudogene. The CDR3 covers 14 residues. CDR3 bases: TGTGCCAGCAGCAAACTAGGGGGCGGGGAGACCCAGTACTTC. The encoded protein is CASSKLGGGETQYF.

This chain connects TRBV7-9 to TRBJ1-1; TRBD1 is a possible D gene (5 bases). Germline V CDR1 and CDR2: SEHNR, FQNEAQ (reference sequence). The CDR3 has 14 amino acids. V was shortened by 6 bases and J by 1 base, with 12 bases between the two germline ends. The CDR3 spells CASRATGGNTEAFF. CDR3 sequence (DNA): TGTGCCAGCAGAGCAACAGGTGGGAACACTGAAGCTTTCTTT.

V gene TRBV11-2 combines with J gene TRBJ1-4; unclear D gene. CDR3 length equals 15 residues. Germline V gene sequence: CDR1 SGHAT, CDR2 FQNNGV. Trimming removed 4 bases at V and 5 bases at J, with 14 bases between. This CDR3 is CASSSPEDGNEKLFF. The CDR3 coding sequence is TGTGCCAGCAGCTCCCCTGAGGACGGAAATGAAAAACTGTTTTTT.

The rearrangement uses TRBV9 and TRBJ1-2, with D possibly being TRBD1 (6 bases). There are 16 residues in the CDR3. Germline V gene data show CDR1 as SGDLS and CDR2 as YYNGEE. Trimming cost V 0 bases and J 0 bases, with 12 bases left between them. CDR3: CASSVDTGRANYGYTF. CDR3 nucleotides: TGTGCCAGCAGCGTAGATACAGGGCGAGCTAACTATGGCTACACCTTC.